This TCR beta chain was observed in a study of CD8+ T cells in alopecia areata. The authors extracted RNA and reverse transcribed it into cDNA as the sequencing template. This table comes from immunoSEQ multiplex PCR, and its TCRdb copy is limited to in-frame clones, with some not included. The sample carries roughly 190,000 clones, about 65% recorded once. The treatment is: oral pan-JAK inhibitor, 5-10 mg twice daily. Peripheral blood samples and lesional scalp punch biopsies were obtained from alopecia areata patients. Sorting of PBMCs yielded the CD4+ and CD8+ T cells. Germline V gene lookup returns CDR1 SGHRS and CDR2 YFSETQ. V shed 1 base and J shed 1 base, with 5 bases lying between them. The length of the CDR3 is 14 residues.

The rearrangement uses TRBV5-1 and TRBJ2-2, with unresolved D. This TCR came from a human donor with alopecia areata. The material sequenced was CD4+ T cells sorted from blood, taken around week 50, from a patient treated with tofacitinib. CDR3 coding DNA: TGCGCCAGCAGCTTGTTACAGAACACCGGGGAGCTGTTTTTT. This codes for CASSLLQNTGELFF.